The present T cell receptor (beta chain) was sequenced within a study of T cell clones after liver transplantation. Looking at the study overall: A pre-transplant mixed lymphocyte reaction with TCRbeta sequencing defined graft-donor-reactive clones followed in post-transplant blood. Graft-donor-reactive sequences were compared with third-party-reactive TCRbeta sequences from pre-transplant mixed lymphocyte reactions. Whole-study results and caveats: Migration into the graft, not deletion, may explain lost graft donor-reactive T cells.

A remark on this clone: Antigen specificity is unknown.

Measured with immunoSEQ multiplex PCR; TCRdb has only the in-frame clones, and not every one. The repertoire holds some 110,000 clones, with 75% to 85% as singletons. V was trimmed by 11 bases and J by 6 bases, leaving 13 bases between them. Per germline, CDR1 SNHLY and CDR2 FYNNEI. The CDR3 consists of 11 residues. This rearrangement joins TRBV2 to TRBJ1-1; D uncertain. The TCR was taken from a human donor who received a liver transplant. This material consisted of CD4+ T cells from blood, taken before liver transplant. This CDR3 reads CASGFSAEAFF. The CDR3 coding sequence is TGTGCCTCGGGTTTTAGCGCTGAAGCTTTCTTT.